The following is a T cell receptor (beta chain) sequence with its context. The CDR3 spans 13 residues. Germline CDR1 LGHDT, CDR2 YNNKEL (reference sequence). With V trimmed by 4 bases and J by 4 bases, 4 bases remained unmatched. The sample is drawn from a study of blood T cell repertoires in COVID-19. Those who participated ranged in age from roughly 18 to 89 years and resided in under 25 US areas. As originally analysed: Estimated nucleated cell counts came from reference gene primer amplification. The repertoire was sequenced with immunoSEQ multiplex PCR; TCRdb's copy has only in-frame clones and lacks some. V, J and clone size are taken as reported in that table, and D and trimming were inferred from the DNA itself. The profile shows almost 400,000 clones, roughly 90% of them singletons.

Sequencing input: PBMCs or T cells enriched from blood (not recorded which). This sequence was found in a woman in her thirties with acute COVID-19. The chain combines TRBV3-1 (or the pseudogene TRBV3-2) with TRBJ2-7; 7 bases line up with TRBD2. DNA for the CDR3: TGTGCCAGCAGCCCGTTAGCGGGTTACGAGCAGTACTTC. It is translated as CASSPLAGYEQYF.